These 14 T cell receptor beta chains were all obtained from the same sample, sequenced in a study of STAT5B mutations in CD4+ large granular lymphocyte leukemia. The assay was immunoSEQ multiplex PCR, and TCRdb's table has in-frame clones only and misses some. The sample lists approximately 20,000 clones; 82% were seen once. Specimen: CD4+ T cells from blood buffy coats. These receptors all stem from a human donor in good health.

The V gene is TRBV28, the J gene TRBJ2-7; 11 bases fit TRBD2. Germline values: CDR1 MDHEN, CDR2 SYDVKM. The J segment lost 0 bases and the V segment lost 7 bases, leaving 5 bases of the junction unmatched. The CDR3 has 15 amino acids. CDR3 bases: TGTGCCAGCATTCCTAGCGGGAGGAGCTCCTACGAGCAGTACTTC. This encodes CASIPSGRSSYEQYF.

The V and J genes are TRBV4-1 and TRBJ1-2, with 8 bases that match TRBD1. Germline V gene lookup returns CDR1 MGHRA and CDR2 YSYEKL. The CDR3 has 14 residues. Trimming cost V 1 base and J 6 bases; bases outside gene matches: 4. CDR3 coding DNA: TGCGCCAGCAGCCAAGCTCCAGGGGGCGATGGCTACACCTTC. This gives the protein CASSQAPGGDGYTF.

For the CDR3, the DNA is TGTGCCAGCAGGCCCGAGGGGACAGGGGGGCGGACTGAAGCTTTCTTT. Translated: CASRPEGTGGRTEAFF. The chain employs TRBV27 and TRBJ1-1, with 11 bases identical to TRBD1. Germline CDR1 MNHEY, CDR2 SMNVEV (reference sequence). This CDR3 spans 16 amino acids. V dropped 6 bases and J dropped 5; count of bases not matched to a gene: 11.

V and J are TRBV7-8 and TRBJ1-1; D is uncertain. This CDR3 spans 13 amino acids. V was clipped by 3 bases and J by 0 bases, with 5 bases between them. From germline, CDR1 is SGHVS and CDR2 FQNEAQ. In nucleotides, the CDR3 is TGTGCCAGCAGCTTCGCGATGAACACTGAAGCTTTCTTT. Translated, it gives CASSFAMNTEAFF.

The gene calls are TRBV6-6 and TRBJ2-7, with TRBD1 matching 7 bases. Germline V gene sequence: CDR1 MNHNY, CDR2 SVGAGI (reference sequence). Losses at the gene ends were 2 bases for V and 5 bases for J; bases not matched to a gene: 3. This CDR3 is 13 amino acids long. In DNA, the CDR3 is TGTGCCAGCAGTTACCACAGGGGAAACGAGCAGTACTTC. Its protein product is CASSYHRGNEQYF.

The rearrangement joins TRBV4-3 to TRBJ2-1; D might be TRBD1 or TRBD2, each matching 5 bases. Trimming took 4 bases from V and 2 from J, leaving 9 bases between them. Germline CDR1 LGHNA, CDR2 YSLEER. The CDR3 extends over 14 amino acids. CDR3 in DNA: TGCGCCAGCAGCCCCCTGGGGGCCTACAATGAGCAGTTCTTC. This encodes CASSPLGAYNEQFF.

The chain uses TRBV11-2 and TRBJ2-6; 10 nucleotides align to TRBD1. Trimming at V came to 5 bases and at J to 0 bases, leaving 7 bases not matched to a gene. Germline values: CDR1 SGHAT, CDR2 FQNNGV. The CDR3 is made up of 18 amino acids. In DNA form, the CDR3 reads TGTGCCAGCAGCACCGTGACAGGGGGCCGCTCTGGGGCCAACGTCCTGACTTTC. Translating gives CASSTVTGGRSGANVLTF.

The chain has TRBV11-2 and TRBJ2-1, with 13 bases lining up with TRBD2. Per germline, CDR1 SGHAT and CDR2 FQNNGV. The CDR3 sequence is 15 residues long. The V segment lost 5 bases and the J segment 10 bases; nucleotides outside the gene matches: 8. The CDR3 nucleotides read TGTGCCAGCAGCACGGGACTAGCGGGACGCGAGGAGCAGTTCTTC. This codes for CASSTGLAGREEQFF. Filled out from reference TRBV11-2 and TRBJ2-1, the complete variable domain reads EAGVAQSPRYKIIEKRQSVAFWCNPISGHATLYWYQQILGQGPKLLIQFQNNGVVDDSQLPKDRFSAERLKGVDSTLKIQPAKLEDSAVYLCASSTGLAGREEQFFGPGTRLTVL.

The chain is built from TRBV20-1 and TRBJ2-7, with D unresolved. The germline V gene has CDR1 DFQATT and CDR2 SNEGSKA (reference sequence). The CDR3 extends over 11 amino acids. Trimming took 3 bases from V and 6 from J, leaving 9 bases between them. The CDR3 here is CSASSDLEQYF. The CDR3 nucleotides are TGCAGTGCTAGCTCAGACCTCGAGCAGTACTTC.

The chain recombines TRBV18 with TRBJ2-3; 9 nucleotides agree with TRBD2. CDR1 KGHSH and CDR2 LQKENI come from the germline V gene. CDR3 size: 16 residues. The V segment lost 1 base and the J segment 1 base; nucleotides outside the gene matches: 3. For the CDR3, the DNA is TGTGCCAGCTCACCACAGTGGACTAGCGGCACAGATACGCAGTATTTT. This translates into CASSPQWTSGTDTQYF.

V gene TRBV7-9 combines with J gene TRBJ2-7, with TRBD2 identical over 10 bases. J gave up 0 bases and V 6 bases, and 5 bases lay outside the gene matches. This CDR3 has 15 residues. Germline values: CDR1 SEHNR, CDR2 FQNEAQ (reference sequence). The CDR3, as DNA: TGTGCCAGCAGGAGGACTAGCGGCGGCTCCTACGAGCAGTACTTC. Its protein is CASRRTSGGSYEQYF. Together with reference TRBV7-9 and TRBJ2-7, the CDR3 gives the full variable domain: DTGVSQNPRHKITKRGQNVTFRCDPISEHNRLYWYRQTLGQGPEFLTYFQNEAQLEKSRLLSDRFSAERPKGSFSTLEIQRTEQGDSAMYLCASRRTSGGSYEQYFGPGTRLTVT.

The J gene is TRBJ2-6, the V gene TRBV18; D is unresolved. Trimming took 5 bases from V and 0 from J, leaving 8 bases between them. The CDR3 contains 15 residues. From germline, CDR1 is KGHSH and CDR2 LQKENI. The CDR3 spells CASSALDSGANVLTF. In nucleotides, the CDR3 is TGTGCCAGCTCAGCACTGGACTCTGGGGCCAACGTCCTGACTTTC.

This sequence joins TRBV7-2 and TRBJ2-5; no firm D call. Germline loops: CDR1 SGHTA, CDR2 FQGNSA. V was clipped by 5 bases and J by 0 bases, with 10 bases between them. CDR3 length equals 14 residues. The CDR3: CASSNTAYQETQYF. The CDR3 nucleotides read TGTGCCAGCAGCAACACAGCGTACCAAGAGACCCAGTACTTC.

This clone was observed a handful of times. This chain uses TRBV18 with TRBJ1-1; D remains unclear. V dropped 6 bases and J dropped 3 bases, with 11 bases sitting between them. The CDR3 sequence is 13 residues long. Germline assignment: CDR1 KGHSH and CDR2 LQKENI. The CDR3 DNA is TGTGCCAGCTCGTCAAACAGAGACACTGAAGCTTTCTTT. This gives the protein CASSSNRDTEAFF.